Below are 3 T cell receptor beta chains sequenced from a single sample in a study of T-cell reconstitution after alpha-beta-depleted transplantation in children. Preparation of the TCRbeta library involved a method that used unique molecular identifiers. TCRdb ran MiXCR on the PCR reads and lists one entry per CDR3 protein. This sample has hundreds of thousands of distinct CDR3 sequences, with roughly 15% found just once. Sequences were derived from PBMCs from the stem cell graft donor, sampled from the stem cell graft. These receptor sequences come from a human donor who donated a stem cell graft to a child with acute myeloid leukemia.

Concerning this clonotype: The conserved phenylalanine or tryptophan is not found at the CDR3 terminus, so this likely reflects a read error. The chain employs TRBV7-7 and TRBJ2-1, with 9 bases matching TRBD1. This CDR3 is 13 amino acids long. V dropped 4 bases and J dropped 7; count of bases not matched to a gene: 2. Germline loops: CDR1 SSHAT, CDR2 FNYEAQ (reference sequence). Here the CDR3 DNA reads TGTGCCAGCAGCTCCGGACAGGGGAATGAGCAGTTCTTG. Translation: CASSSGQGNEQFL.

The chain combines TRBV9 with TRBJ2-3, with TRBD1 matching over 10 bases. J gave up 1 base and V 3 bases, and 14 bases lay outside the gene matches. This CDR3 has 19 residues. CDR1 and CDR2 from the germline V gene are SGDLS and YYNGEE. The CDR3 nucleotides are TGTGCCAGCAGCGGCATAATCTCACGACAGGGGGCGGGCACAGATACGCAGTATTTT. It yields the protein CASSGIISRQGAGTDTQYF.

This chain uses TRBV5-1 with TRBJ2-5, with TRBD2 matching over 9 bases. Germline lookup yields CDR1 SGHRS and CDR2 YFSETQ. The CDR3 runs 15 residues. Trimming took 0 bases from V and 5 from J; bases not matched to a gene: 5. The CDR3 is CASSLEGLASETQYF. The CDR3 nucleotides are TGCGCCAGCAGCTTGGAGGGACTAGCTAGCGAGACCCAGTACTTC.